This TCR beta chain was recorded in a study of neurological immune-mediated disorders. Synthesis of cDNA was carried out by template-switch 5'RACE. The reaction used 10-nucleotide random UMIs. TCRdb used MiXCR to reprocess the 5' RACE reads, holding one entry per CDR3 protein. Of roughly 41,000 distinct CDR3 sequences in the sample, over 8.5% are singletons; the top ten hold roughly 4%. The sample holds many counts of this clonotype. The antigen is unknown. The length of the CDR3 is 17 residues. The germline CDR1 and CDR2 sequences are SGHDT and YYEEEE. Trimming removed 1 base at V and 7 bases at J, with 21 bases between. Time point noted: technical triplicate 1. Study conclusions and caveats: Private repertoires in all groups were suggested by the absence of shared CDR3 amino acid sequences among expanded clones across subjects. In HTLV-1-associated myelopathy, TCR clonal expansion was greatest, whereas multiple sclerosis had the least, falling below healthy controls.

Material: PBMCs. The chain carries TRBV5-6 and TRBJ2-1; tentatively, D is TRBD2 (6 bases). The clonotype comes from a man aged 60 to 69 with HTLV-1-associated myelopathy (HAM/TSP). CDR3 amino acids: CASSLPGSGPKDNEQFF. DNA of the CDR3: TGTGCCAGCAGCTTGCCGGGCAGCGGGCCCAAGGATAATGAGCAGTTCTTC. Full variable domain (rest looked up from reference TRBV5-6 and TRBJ2-1): DAGVTQSPTHLIKTRGQQVTLRCSPKSGHDTVSWYQQALGQGPQFIFQYYEEEERQRGNFPDRFSGHQFPNYSSELNVNALLLGDSALYLCASSLPGSGPKDNEQFFGPGTRLTVL.